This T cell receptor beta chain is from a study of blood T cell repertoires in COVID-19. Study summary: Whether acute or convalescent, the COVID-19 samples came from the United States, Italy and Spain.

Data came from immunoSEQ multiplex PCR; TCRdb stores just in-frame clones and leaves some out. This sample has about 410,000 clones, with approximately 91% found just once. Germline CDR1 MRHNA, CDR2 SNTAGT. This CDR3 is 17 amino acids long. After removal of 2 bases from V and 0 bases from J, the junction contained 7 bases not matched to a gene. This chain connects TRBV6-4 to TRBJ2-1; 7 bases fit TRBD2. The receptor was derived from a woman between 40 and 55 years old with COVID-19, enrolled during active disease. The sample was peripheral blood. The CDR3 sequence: CASSDGRGPSSYNEQFF. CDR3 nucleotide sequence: TGTGCCAGCAGTGACGGGAGGGGCCCAAGCTCCTACAATGAGCAGTTCTTC.